This T cell receptor (beta chain) appears in the sequencing data of a study of T cell responses to AZD1222 COVID-19 vaccine. The germline V and J ends were trimmed by 0 bases and 0 bases, with 9 bases remaining between them. Germline-derived CDR1 and CDR2 are SGDLS and YYNGEE. The CDR3 consists of 15 residues. Assay used: immunoSEQ multiplex PCR; TCRdb lists only in-frame clones, some missing. The sample includes under 200,000 clones, approximately 90% of them seen just once. V gene TRBV9 combines with J gene TRBJ1-1; tentative D call: TRBD1 (5 bases). The source is an adult who received the MenACWY meningococcal vaccine as a control. This sample comprised peripheral blood, obtained 28 days after the second dose of the MenACWY control vaccine. In DNA, the CDR3 is TGTGCCAGCAGCGTAGATGCAGGGATGAACACTGAAGCTTTCTTT. Amino acids: CASSVDAGMNTEAFF.